This section outlines one TCR beta chain sequence together with its context. What it recognizes is unknown. A few pembrolizumab responders had their TCRs sequenced. The data were obtained in a study of PD-1 blockade in mismatch repair-deficient tumors. Study-level results: Tumor-resident clones, often absent from pretreatment blood, expanded after pembrolizumab and then contracted.

V shed 5 bases and J 0 bases; nucleotides not matched to a gene: 6. This CDR3 is 15 amino acids long. CDR1 is SEHNR, CDR2 FQNEAQ, per germline (reference sequence). Clones were read by immunoSEQ multiplex PCR, and TCRdb kept only the in-frame ones, dropping some. The sample lists 80,000 to 130,000 clones, 70% to 85% occurring once. The receptor comes from an adult with mismatch repair-deficient cancer. The gene calls are TRBV7-9 and TRBJ2-5; 7 bases are a match to TRBD1. Sequenced here: peripheral blood, sampled 30 to 36 weeks after starting pembrolizumab. The CDR3 DNA follows: TGTGCCAGCAGCCCTGGGACAGTTTACCAAGAGACCCAGTACTTC. Translated: CASSPGTVYQETQYF. The whole variable domain, remainder taken from reference TRBV7-9 and TRBJ2-5, is DTGVSQNPRHKITKRGQNVTFRCDPISEHNRLYWYRQTLGQGPEFLTYFQNEAQLEKSRLLSDRFSAERPKGSFSTLEIQRTEQGDSAMYLCASSPGTVYQETQYFGPGTRLLVL.